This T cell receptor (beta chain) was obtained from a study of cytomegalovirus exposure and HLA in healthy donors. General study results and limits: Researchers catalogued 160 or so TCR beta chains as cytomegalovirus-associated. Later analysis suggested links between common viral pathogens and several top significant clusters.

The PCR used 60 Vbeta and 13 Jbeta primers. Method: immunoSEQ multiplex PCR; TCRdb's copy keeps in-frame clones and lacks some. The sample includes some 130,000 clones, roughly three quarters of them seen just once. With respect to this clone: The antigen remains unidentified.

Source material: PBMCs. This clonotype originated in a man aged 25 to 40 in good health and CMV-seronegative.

The DNA of the CDR3 is TGTGCCAGCGGGGAACAGGGGAACACCTACGAGCAGTACTTC. Translating gives CASGEQGNTYEQYF. V and J are TRBV5-6 and TRBJ2-7, with 7 bases aligning to TRBD1. In germline, CDR1 is SGHDT, CDR2 YYEEEE. The CDR3 is made up of 14 amino acids. With V trimmed by 7 bases and J by 2 bases, 9 bases remained unmatched.